This record concerns one T cell receptor beta chain sequence. The antigen remains unidentified. Negatively enriched CD4+ T cells were divided by CD45RA into naive and memory. The sample originates from a study of shared clonotypes between healthy human individuals. Study-wide results and caveats: Estimated clonotype richness was generally higher in naive than memory subsets.

Trimming took 2 bases from V and 3 from J, leaving 6 bases between them. This CDR3 spans 12 amino acids. Germline assignment: CDR1 SGHRS and CDR2 YFSETQ. At a deep level, the assay was run. Replicate PCRs for sorted subsets used around 200 ng DNA; this equaled some 30,000 T cell genomes. The data were produced by immunoSEQ multiplex PCR, yet TCRdb's version contains in-frame clones alone and is incomplete. The top ten clones hold 0.13% of a sample with millions of clones, about 95% of them seen once. The sequenced material came from naive CD4+ T cells sorted from blood. This sample's subset: CD45RA+ positively selected. The rearrangement links TRBV5-1 to TRBJ2-7; D ambiguous. The TCR originated in a man aged 18 to 35 in good health. CDR3 coding DNA: TGCGCCAGCAGCTTAACACACTACGAGCAGTACTTC. Translated: CASSLTHYEQYF.